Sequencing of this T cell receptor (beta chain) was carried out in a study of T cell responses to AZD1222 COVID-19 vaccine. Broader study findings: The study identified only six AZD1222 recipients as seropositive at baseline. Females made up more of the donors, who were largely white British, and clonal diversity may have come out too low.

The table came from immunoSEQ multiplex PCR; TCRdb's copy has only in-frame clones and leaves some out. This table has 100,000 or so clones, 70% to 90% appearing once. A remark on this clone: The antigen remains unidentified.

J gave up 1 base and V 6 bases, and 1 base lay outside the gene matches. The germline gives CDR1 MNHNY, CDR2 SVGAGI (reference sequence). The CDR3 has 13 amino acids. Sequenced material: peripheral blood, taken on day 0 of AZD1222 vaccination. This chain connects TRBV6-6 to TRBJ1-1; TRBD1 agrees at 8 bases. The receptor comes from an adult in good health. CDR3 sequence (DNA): TGTGCCAGCAGAGACAGGGGGAACACTGAAGCTTTCTTT. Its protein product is CASRDRGNTEAFF.